Listed below are T cell receptor beta chains from one sample, sequenced in a study of OX40 agonist ivuxolimab in advanced cancers. Method: immunoSEQ multiplex PCR; TCRdb's copy keeps in-frame clones and lacks some. The profile shows 5,500 to 7,000 clones, 70% to 80% of them singletons. The source was CD4+ or CD8+ T cells sorted from blood, collected in a trial of the OX40 agonist ivuxolimab. The receptors derive from an adult with an advanced solid tumor such as melanoma, head and neck, liver or kidney cancer. Both conserved end residues are part of each CDR3. D genes are given only for firm matches. Clone size is not always given. Where it is, it says once, few, many or a class for expanded clones.

D	V	size	J	DNA	CDR3
TRBD2	TRBV4-2	NA	TRBJ2-1	TGTGCCAGCAGCCAAGGGTTTAGCGGGAGGAGGGATTATGAGCAGTTCTTC	CASSQGFSGRRDYEQFF
NA	TRBV1	once	TRBJ1-1	TGCACCAGAACAGGAGCCCCTGAAGCTTTCTTT	CTRTGAPEAFF
NA	TRBV5-1	NA	TRBJ2-7	TGCGCCAGCAGCTCGGGATTCCGTAAGACCTACGAGCAGTACTTC	CASSSGFRKTYEQYF
TRBD2	TRBV10-2	NA	TRBJ2-1	TGCGCCAGTTCAATTAGCGGGGGGGCGAATGAGCAGTTCTTC	CASSISGGANEQFF
NA	TRBV10-3	few	TRBJ1-1	TGTGCCATCAGTGTGGGGCATACGAACACTGAAGCTTTCTTT	CAISVGHTNTEAFF
TRBD2	TRBV30	NA	TRBJ2-5	TGTGCCTGGAGTGGAGGAGCGGGAATGGGGGAGACCCAGTACTTC	CAWSGGAGMGETQYF
NA	TRBV5-6	NA	TRBJ2-1	TGTGCCAGCAGCTTAGCCGGGGCCCATGAGCAGTTCTTC	CASSLAGAHEQFF
TRBD2	TRBV7-9	NA	TRBJ2-7	TGTGCCAGCAGCCAGAGCGGGAGCTCCTACGAGCAGTACTTC	CASSQSGSSYEQYF
TRBD1	TRBV6-6	NA	TRBJ2-7	TGTGCCAGCAGTTACTTGGGACAGGGGGCTTACGAGCAGTACTTC	CASSYLGQGAYEQYF
NA	TRBV25-1	few	TRBJ1-2	TGTGCCAGCAGTGGCGGGTTGATAGTTGGCTACACCTTC	CASSGGLIVGYTF
NA	TRBV14	NA	TRBJ2-7	TGTGCCAGCAGCCAAGATAAGTTCGAGGGAGGACACGAGCAGTACTTC	CASSQDKFEGGHEQYF
TRBD2	TRBV19	NA	TRBJ2-1	TGTGCCAGTAGTTTTACTAGCGGGAGCACCTACAATGAGCAGTTCTTC	CASSFTSGSTYNEQFF
NA	TRBV5-5	NA	TRBJ1-1	TGTGCCAGCAGCTTGTGGGGGTCGGAGGACACTGAAGCTTTCTTT	CASSLWGSEDTEAFF
NA	TRBV19	few	TRBJ2-7	TGTGCCAGTAGTACTGGTAGCTACGAGCAGTACTTC	CASSTGSYEQYF
NA	TRBV2	NA	TRBJ1-2	TGTGCCAGCAGTGAAAGTTTGACGGGAAACTATGGCTACACCTTC	CASSESLTGNYGYTF
NA	TRBV28	NA	TRBJ2-1	TGTGCCAGCAGGGGACCCAGCCAGGCTGAGCAGTTCTTC	CASRGPSQAEQFF
NA	TRBV11-2	few	TRBJ2-5	TGTGCCAGCAGCCTCCGGGACGGAGAGTACCAAGAGACCCAGTACTTC	CASSLRDGEYQETQYF
NA	TRBV4-1	NA	TRBJ2-1	TGCGCCAGCAGCCAGGCAGCAGGGTACGATGAGCAGTTCTTC	CASSQAAGYDEQFF
NA	TRBV6-6	NA	TRBJ1-2	TGTGCCAGCAGTACCGACAGGAACTTCAGGAGCGGCTACACCTTC	CASSTDRNFRSGYTF
NA	TRBV7-2	NA	TRBJ2-3	TGTGCCAGCAGTGGACACATCCCAGATACGCAGTATTTT	CASSGHIPDTQYF
NA	TRBV25-1	NA	TRBJ1-2	TGTGCCAGCAGTGATTTAGGTGGCTACACCTTC	CASSDLGGYTF
NA	TRBV27	NA	TRBJ2-7	TGTGCCAGCAGTTCTAAACTATTTGACGGAGGGCCCGAATACGAGCAGTACTTC	CASSSKLFDGGPEYEQYF
NA	TRBV7-9	NA	TRBJ1-2	TGTGCCAGCAGCCAGGGACTTAACTATGGCTACACCTTC	CASSQGLNYGYTF
NA	TRBV5-4	few	TRBJ1-4	TGTGCCAGCAGCAGATTGGGGACCCAGGGAGAAAAACTGTTTTTT	CASSRLGTQGEKLFF
TRBD2	TRBV5-6	NA	TRBJ2-7	TGTGCCAGCAGCTTAGGGCTAGCGGGTGCCTACGAGCAGTACTTC	CASSLGLAGAYEQYF
NA	TRBV30	once	TRBJ2-3	TGTGCCTGGAGTGTACGGCAGATCACAGATACGCAGTATTTT	CAWSVRQITDTQYF
NA	TRBV27	NA	TRBJ1-6	TGTGCCAGCAGTGTTGGCCCTACAGCCACCCTCCACTTT	CASSVGPTATLHF
NA	TRBV6-5	once	TRBJ2-7	TGTGCCAGCAGTTATCCCGGGAGAGTCCACGAGCAGTACTTC	CASSYPGRVHEQYF
TRBD2	TRBV5-1	NA	TRBJ2-1	TGCGCCAGCAGCCAGGGACTAGCGGGGCTGGGGACCTACAATGAGCAGTTCTTC	CASSQGLAGLGTYNEQFF
NA	TRBV7-2	NA	TRBJ1-6	TGTGCCAGCAGCCCTTCCGACAGGACCTTAGGGGCCCTCCACTTT	CASSPSDRTLGALHF
TRBD2	TRBV5-1	NA	TRBJ2-3	TGCGCCAGCAGCTTGGAGGGGCGGGAGGGCATCACAGATACGCAGTATTTT	CASSLEGREGITDTQYF
NA	TRBV6-1	NA	TRBJ2-2	TGTGCCAGCAGTGAAGCAGAACACGTTAACACCGGGGAGCTGTTTTTT	CASSEAEHVNTGELFF
NA	TRBV28	once	TRBJ1-2	TGTGCCAGCAGGCTTACAGCAGACCTTAACTATGGCTACACCTTC	CASRLTADLNYGYTF